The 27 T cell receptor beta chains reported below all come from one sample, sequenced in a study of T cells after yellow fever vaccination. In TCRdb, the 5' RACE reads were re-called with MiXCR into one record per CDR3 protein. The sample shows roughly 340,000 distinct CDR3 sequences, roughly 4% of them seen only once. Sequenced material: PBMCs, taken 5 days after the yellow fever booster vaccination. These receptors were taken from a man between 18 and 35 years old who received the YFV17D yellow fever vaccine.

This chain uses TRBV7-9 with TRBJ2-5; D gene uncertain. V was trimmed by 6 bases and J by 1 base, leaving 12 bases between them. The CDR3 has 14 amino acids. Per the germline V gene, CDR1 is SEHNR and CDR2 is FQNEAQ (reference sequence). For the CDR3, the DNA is TGTGCCAGCAGTTTTGGAGCCGTCCAAGAGACCCAGTACTTC. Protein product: CASSFGAVQETQYF.

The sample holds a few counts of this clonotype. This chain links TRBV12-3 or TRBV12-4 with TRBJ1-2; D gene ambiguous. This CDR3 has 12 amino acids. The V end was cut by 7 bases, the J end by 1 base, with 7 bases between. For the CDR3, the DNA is TGTGCCAGCACTACAAATAACTATGGCTACACCTTC. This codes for CASTTNNYGYTF.

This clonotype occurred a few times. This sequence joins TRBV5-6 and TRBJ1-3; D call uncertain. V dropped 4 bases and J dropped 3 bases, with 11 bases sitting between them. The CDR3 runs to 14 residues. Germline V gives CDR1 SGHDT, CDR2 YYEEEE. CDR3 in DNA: TGTGCCAGCAGCCTCCATCCTGATGGAAACACCATATATTTT. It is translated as CASSLHPDGNTIYF. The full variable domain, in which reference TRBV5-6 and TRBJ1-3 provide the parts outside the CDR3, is DAGVTQSPTHLIKTRGQQVTLRCSPKSGHDTVSWYQQALGQGPQFIFQYYEEEERQRGNFPDRFSGHQFPNYSSELNVNALLLGDSALYLCASSLHPDGNTIYFGEGSWLTVV.

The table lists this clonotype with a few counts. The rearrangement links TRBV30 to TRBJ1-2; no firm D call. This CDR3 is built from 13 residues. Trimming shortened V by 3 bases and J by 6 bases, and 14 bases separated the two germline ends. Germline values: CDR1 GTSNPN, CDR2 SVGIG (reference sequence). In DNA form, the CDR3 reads TGTGCCTGGAGCCCGGCGAATTATCATGGCTACACCTTC. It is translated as CAWSPANYHGYTF.

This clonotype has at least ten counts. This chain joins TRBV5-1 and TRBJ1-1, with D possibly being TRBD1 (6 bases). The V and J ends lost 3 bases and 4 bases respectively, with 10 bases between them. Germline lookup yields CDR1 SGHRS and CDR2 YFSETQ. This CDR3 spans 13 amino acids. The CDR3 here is CASSYGQSTEAFF. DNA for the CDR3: TGCGCCAGCAGCTACGGACAGTCCACTGAAGCTTTCTTT.

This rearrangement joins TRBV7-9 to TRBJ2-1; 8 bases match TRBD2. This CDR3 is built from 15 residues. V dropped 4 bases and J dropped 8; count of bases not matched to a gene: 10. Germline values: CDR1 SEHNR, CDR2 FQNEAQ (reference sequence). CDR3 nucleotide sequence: TGTGCCAGCAGCTCTTCAGCGGGGGCAGTCTATGAGCAGTTCTTC. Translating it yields CASSSSAGAVYEQFF. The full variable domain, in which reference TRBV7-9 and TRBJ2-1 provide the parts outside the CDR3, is DTGVSQNPRHKITKRGQNVTFRCDPISEHNRLYWYRQTLGQGPEFLTYFQNEAQLEKSRLLSDRFSAERPKGSFSTLEIQRTEQGDSAMYLCASSSSAGAVYEQFFGPGTRLTVL.

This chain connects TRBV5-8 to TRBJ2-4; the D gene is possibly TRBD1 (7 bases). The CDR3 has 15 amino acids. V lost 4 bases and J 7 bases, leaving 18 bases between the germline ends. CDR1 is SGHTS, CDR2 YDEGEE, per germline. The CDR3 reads CASSRRQGGGNIQYF. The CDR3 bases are TGTGCCAGCAGCCGGAGACAGGGCGGAGGGAACATTCAGTACTTC.

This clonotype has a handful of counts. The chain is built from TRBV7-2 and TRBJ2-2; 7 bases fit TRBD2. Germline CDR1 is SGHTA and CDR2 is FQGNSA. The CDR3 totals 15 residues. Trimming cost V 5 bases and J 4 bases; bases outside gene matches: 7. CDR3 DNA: TGTGCCAGCAGCCGCGGGGGTATAGGCACCGGGGAGCTGTTTTTT. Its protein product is CASSRGGIGTGELFF.

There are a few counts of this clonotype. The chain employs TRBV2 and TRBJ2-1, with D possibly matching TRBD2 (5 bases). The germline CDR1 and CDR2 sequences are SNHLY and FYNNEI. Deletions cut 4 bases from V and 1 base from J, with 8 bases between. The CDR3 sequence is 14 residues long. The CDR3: CASSARGSYNEQFF. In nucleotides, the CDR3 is TGTGCCAGCAGTGCCCGGGGATCCTACAATGAGCAGTTCTTC.

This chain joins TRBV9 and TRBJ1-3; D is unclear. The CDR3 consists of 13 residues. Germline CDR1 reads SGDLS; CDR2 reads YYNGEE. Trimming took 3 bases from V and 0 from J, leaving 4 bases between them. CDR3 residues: CASSGHSGNTIYF. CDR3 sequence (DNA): TGTGCCAGCAGCGGACACTCTGGAAACACCATATATTTT.

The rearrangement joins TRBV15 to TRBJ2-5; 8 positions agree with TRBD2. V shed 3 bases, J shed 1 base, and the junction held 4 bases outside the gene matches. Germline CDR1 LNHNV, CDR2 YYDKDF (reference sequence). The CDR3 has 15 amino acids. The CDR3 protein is CATSRVAGLQETQYF. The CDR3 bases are TGTGCCACCAGCAGGGTAGCGGGGCTCCAAGAGACCCAGTACTTC.

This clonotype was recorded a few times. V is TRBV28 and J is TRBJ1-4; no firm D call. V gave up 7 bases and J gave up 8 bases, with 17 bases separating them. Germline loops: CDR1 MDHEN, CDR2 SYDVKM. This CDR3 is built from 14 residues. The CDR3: CASTTPLYREKLFF. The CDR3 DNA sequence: TGTGCCAGCACCACCCCCCTTTACCGGGAAAAACTGTTTTTT.

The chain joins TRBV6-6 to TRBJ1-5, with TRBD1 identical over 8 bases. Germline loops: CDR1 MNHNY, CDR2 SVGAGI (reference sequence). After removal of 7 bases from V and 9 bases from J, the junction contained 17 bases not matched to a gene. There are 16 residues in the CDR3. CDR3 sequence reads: CASTQGVTGGLAPQHF. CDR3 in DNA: TGTGCCAGCACCCAAGGGGTTACAGGGGGGTTGGCGCCCCAGCATTTT.

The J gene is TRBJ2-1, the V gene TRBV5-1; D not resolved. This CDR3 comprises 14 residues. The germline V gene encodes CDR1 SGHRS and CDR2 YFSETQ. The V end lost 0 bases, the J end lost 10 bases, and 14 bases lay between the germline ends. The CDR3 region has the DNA TGCGCCAGCAGCTTGGGTGTGCCCCTGGGGGAGCAGTTCTTC. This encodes CASSLGVPLGEQFF.

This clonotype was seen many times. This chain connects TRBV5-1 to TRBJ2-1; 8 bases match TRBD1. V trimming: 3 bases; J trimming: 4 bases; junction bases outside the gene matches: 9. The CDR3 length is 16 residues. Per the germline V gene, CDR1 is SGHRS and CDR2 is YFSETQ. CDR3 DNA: TGCGCCAGCAGCTCTACAGGGGGGTCCTCATACAATGAGCAGTTCTTC. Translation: CASSSTGGSSYNEQFF. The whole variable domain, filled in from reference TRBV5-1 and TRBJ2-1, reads KAGVTQTPRYLIKTRGQQVTLSCSPISGHRSVSWYQQTPGQGLQFLFEYFSETQRNKGNFPGRFSGRQFSNSRSEMNVSTLELGDSALYLCASSSTGGSSYNEQFFGPGTRLTVL.

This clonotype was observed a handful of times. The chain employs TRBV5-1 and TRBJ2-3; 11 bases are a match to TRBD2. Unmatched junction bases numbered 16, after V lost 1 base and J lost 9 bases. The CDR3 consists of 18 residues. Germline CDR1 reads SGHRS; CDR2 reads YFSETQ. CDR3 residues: CASSLSPAVAGGPSTQYF. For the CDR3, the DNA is TGCGCCAGCAGCTTGTCCCCTGCGGTAGCGGGGGGGCCAAGCACGCAGTATTTT.

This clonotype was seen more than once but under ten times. CDR3 DNA sequence: TGTGCCAGCAGCTTAGCCTACGACAGGGGAAGAGGAAACACCATATATTTT. Its translation: CASSLAYDRGRGNTIYF. This chain links TRBV7-6 with TRBJ1-3; TRBD1 matches at 8 bases. The junction had 8 bases not matched to a gene; V was cut back by 0 bases and J by 4 bases. Looked up from germline, CDR1 is SGHVS and CDR2 is FNYEAQ. This CDR3 has 17 residues.

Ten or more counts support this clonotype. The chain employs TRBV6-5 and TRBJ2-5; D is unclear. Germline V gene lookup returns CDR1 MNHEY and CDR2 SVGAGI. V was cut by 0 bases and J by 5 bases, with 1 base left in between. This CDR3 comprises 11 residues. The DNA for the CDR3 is TGTGCCAGCAGTTACTCGGAGACCCAGTACTTC. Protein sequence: CASSYSETQYF.

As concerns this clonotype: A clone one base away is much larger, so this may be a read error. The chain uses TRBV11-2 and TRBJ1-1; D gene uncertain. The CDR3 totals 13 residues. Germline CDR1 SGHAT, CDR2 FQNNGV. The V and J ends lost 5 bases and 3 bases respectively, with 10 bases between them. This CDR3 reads CASSTKVDTEAFF. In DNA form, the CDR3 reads TGTGCCAGCAGCACGAAGGTGGACACTGAAGCTTTCTTT.

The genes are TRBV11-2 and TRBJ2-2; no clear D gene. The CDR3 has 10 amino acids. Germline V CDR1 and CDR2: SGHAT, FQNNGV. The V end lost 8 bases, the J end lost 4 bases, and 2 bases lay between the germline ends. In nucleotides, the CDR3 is TGTGCCAGCTTCACCGGGGAGCTGTTTTTT. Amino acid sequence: CASFTGELFF.

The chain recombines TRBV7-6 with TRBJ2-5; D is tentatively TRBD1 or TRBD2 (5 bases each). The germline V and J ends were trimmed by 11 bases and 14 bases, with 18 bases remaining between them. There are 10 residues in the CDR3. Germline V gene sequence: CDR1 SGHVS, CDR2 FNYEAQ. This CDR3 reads CAGGTSSLYF. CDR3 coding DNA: TGTGCCGGGGGTACGTCGAGTCTCTACTTC.

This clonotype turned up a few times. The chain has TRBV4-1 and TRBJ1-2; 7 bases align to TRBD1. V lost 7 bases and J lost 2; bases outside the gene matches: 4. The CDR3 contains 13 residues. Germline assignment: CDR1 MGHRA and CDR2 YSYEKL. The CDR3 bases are TGCGCCAGCACCGCAGGGGGAAACTATGGCTACACCTTC. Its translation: CASTAGGNYGYTF.

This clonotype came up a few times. The CDR3 loop reads CASSIGPTVGSPLHF. The DNA of the CDR3 is TGTGCCAGTAGTATTGGCCCCACGGTGGGATCACCCCTCCACTTT. The chain has TRBV19 and TRBJ1-6; no reliable D call. This CDR3 region has 15 residues. V lost 3 bases to trimming and J lost 10 bases, with 16 bases between them. In germline, CDR1 is LNHDA, CDR2 SQIVND (reference sequence).

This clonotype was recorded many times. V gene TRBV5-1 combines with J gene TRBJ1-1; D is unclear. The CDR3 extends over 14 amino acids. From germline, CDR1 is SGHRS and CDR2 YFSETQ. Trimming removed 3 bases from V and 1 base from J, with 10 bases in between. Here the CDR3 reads CASSSGVGNTEAFF. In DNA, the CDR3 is TGCGCCAGCAGCTCTGGAGTGGGGAACACTGAAGCTTTCTTT.

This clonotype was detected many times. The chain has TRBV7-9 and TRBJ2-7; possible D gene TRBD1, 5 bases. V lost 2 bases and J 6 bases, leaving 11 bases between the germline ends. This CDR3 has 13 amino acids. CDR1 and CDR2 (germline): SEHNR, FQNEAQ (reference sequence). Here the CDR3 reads CASSLSTAAEQYV. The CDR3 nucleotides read TGTGCCAGCAGCTTATCGACAGCAGCCGAGCAGTACGTC.

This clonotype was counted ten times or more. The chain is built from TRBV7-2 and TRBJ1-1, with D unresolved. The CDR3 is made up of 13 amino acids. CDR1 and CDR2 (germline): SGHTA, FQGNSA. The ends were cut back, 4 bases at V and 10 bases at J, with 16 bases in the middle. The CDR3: CASSSMAREVAFF. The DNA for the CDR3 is TGTGCCAGCAGCTCCATGGCGCGTGAGGTAGCTTTCTTT.

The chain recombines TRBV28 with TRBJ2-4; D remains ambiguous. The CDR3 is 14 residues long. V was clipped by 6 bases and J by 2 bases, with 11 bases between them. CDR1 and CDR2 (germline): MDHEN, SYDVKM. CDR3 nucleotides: TGTGCCAGCAGGAGACCCCATCCCAAAAACATTCAGTACTTC. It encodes CASRRPHPKNIQYF.